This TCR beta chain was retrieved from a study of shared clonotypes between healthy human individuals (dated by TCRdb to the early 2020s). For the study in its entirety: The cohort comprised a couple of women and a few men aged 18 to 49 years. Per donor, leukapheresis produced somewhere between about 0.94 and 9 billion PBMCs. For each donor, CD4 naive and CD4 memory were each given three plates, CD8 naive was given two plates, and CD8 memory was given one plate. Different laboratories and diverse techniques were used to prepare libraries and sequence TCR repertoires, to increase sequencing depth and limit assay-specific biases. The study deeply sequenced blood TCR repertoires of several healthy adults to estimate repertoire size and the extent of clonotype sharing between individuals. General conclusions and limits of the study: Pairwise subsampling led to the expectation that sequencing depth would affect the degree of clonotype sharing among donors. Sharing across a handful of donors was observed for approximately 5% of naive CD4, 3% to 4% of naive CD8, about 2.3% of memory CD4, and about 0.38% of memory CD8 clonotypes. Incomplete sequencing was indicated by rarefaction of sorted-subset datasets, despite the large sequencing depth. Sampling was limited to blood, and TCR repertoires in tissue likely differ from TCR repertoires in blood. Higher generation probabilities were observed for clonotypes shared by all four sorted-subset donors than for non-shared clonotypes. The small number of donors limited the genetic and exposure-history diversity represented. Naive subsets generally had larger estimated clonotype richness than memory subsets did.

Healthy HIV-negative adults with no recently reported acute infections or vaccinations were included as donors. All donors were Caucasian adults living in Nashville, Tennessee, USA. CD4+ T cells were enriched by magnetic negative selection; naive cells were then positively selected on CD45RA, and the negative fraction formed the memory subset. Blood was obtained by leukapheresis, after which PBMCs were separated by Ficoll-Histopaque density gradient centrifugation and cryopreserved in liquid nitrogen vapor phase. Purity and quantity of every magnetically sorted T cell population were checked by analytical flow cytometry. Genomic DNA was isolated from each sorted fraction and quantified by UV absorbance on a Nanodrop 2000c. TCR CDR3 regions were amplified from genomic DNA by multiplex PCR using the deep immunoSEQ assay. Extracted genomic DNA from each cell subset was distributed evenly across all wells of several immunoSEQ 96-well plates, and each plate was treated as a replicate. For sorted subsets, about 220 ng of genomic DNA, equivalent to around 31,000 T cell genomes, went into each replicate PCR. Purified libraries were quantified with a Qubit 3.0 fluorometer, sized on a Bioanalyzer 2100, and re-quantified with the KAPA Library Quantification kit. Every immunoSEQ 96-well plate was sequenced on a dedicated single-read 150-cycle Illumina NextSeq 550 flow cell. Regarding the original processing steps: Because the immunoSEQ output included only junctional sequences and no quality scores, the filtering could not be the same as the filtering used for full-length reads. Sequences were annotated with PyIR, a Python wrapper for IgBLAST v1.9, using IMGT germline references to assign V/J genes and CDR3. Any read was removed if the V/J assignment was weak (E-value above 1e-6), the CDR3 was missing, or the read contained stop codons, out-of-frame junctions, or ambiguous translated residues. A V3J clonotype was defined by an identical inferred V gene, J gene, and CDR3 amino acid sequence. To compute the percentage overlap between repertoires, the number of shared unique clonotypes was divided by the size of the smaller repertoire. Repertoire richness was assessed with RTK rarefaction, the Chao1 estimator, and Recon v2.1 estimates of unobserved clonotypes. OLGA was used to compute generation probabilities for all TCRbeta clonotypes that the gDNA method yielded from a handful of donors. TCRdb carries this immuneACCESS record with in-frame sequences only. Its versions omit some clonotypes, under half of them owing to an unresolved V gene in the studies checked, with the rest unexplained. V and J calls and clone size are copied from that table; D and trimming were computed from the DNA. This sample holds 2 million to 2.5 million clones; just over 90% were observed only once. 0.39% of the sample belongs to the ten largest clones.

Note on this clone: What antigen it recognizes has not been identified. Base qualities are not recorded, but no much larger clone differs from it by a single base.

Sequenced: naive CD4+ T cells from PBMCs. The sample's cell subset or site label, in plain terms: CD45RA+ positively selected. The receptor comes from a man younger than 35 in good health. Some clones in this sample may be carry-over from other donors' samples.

The DNA is as follows: TGTGCCATCAGTGACCACCTCCCAGACCGGGATTCACCCCTCCACTTT. Protein translation: CAISDHLPDRDSPLHF. The sequence is built from TRBV10-3 and TRBJ1-6; the D gene is unclear. Sequences ENHRY (CDR1) and SYGVKD (CDR2) are obtained from the germline V gene. Trimming removed 3 bases from V and 8 bases from J, leaving 17 bases between the germline ends. The cysteine opens and the phenylalanine closes a CDR3 of 16 amino acids. Of all the DNA, just the CDR3 is kept, 48 bases in frame from base 1.